Listed below are T cell receptor beta chains from one sample, sequenced in a study of T cell clonotyping in hematopoietic cell transplantation. Assay: immunoSEQ multiplex PCR; the TCRdb copy retains only in-frame clones and omits some. The sample contains several thousand clones, more than 60% of which appear only once. Here the sequenced sample was peripheral blood mononuclear cells, taken before stem cell transplant. Receptors were obtained from a man between 60 and 70 years old with acute myeloid leukemia. Some clones in this sample may be carry-over from other donors' samples. The CDR3 runs from the conserved cysteine through the conserved F or W. D genes are given only for firm matches. Rows give clone size only sometimes, using once, few, many, or a class for an expanded clone.

v_gene: TRBV9
abundance: .
len: 15
j_gene: TRBJ1-5
d_gene: .
CDR3nt: TGTGCCAGCAGCGTGACGGATTCAAGCAATCAGCCCCAGCATTTT
CDR3aa: CASSVTDSSNQPQHF

v_gene: TRBV25-1
abundance: .
len: 12
j_gene: TRBJ2-3
d_gene: .
CDR3nt: TGTGCCAGCAGTGTCGTCACAGATACGCAGTATTTT
CDR3aa: CASSVVTDTQYF

v_gene: TRBV7-6
abundance: .
len: 14
j_gene: TRBJ1-1
d_gene: .
CDR3nt: TGTGCCAGCAGCTCTGGGGGATTCAACACTGAAGCTTTCTTT
CDR3aa: CASSSGGFNTEAFF

v_gene: TRBV5-8
abundance: .
len: 16
j_gene: TRBJ2-2
d_gene: TRBD1
CDR3nt: TGTGCCAGCAGCCTCTTGAGGGGGCAGAACACCGGGGAGCTGTTTTTT
CDR3aa: CASSLLRGQNTGELFF

v_gene: TRBV7-9
abundance: .
len: 13
j_gene: TRBJ1-6
d_gene: .
CDR3nt: TGTGCCAGCACGGGCGTCGGATATTCACCCCTCCACTTT
CDR3aa: CASTGVGYSPLHF

v_gene: TRBV5-1
abundance: few
len: 13
j_gene: TRBJ2-5
d_gene: TRBD2
CDR3nt: TGCGCCAGCAGCCCGGGCGGGGGAGAGACCCAGTACTTC
CDR3aa: CASSPGGGETQYF

v_gene: TRBV15
abundance: .
len: 15
j_gene: TRBJ1-4
d_gene: .
CDR3nt: TGTGCCACCAGCAGAGATAAGGGATTGGGTGAAAAACTGTTTTTT
CDR3aa: CATSRDKGLGEKLFF

v_gene: TRBV6-5
abundance: .
len: 15
j_gene: TRBJ2-7
d_gene: TRBD2
CDR3nt: TGTGCCAGCAGTTACTCGAGAGCGGGAGAGGCGGAGCAGTACTTC
CDR3aa: CASSYSRAGEAEQYF

v_gene: TRBV11-2
abundance: .
len: 13
j_gene: TRBJ1-1
d_gene: .
CDR3nt: TGTGCCAGCAGCTTTGGAGGACGCACTGAAGCTTTCTTT
CDR3aa: CASSFGGRTEAFF

v_gene: TRBV5-1
abundance: once
len: 14
j_gene: TRBJ2-5
d_gene: .
CDR3nt: TGCGCCAGCTGTCTGGCCCTAGCCCAAGAGACCCAGTACTTC
CDR3aa: CASCLALAQETQYF

v_gene: TRBV7-8
abundance: .
len: 14
j_gene: TRBJ1-5
d_gene: .
CDR3nt: TGTGCCAGCAGCTTAGCAATGGCAAATCAGCCCCAGCATTTT
CDR3aa: CASSLAMANQPQHF

v_gene: TRBV5-1
abundance: .
len: 11
j_gene: TRBJ1-1
d_gene: .
CDR3nt: TGCGCCAGCAGCTCGAACACTGAAGCTTTCTTT
CDR3aa: CASSSNTEAFF

v_gene: TRBV4-1
abundance: .
len: 15
j_gene: TRBJ2-3
d_gene: TRBD2
CDR3nt: TGCGCCAGCAGCCAACTAGCGGGAGGAACAGATACGCAGTATTTT
CDR3aa: CASSQLAGGTDTQYF

v_gene: TRBV10-3
abundance: once
len: 16
j_gene: TRBJ1-2
d_gene: TRBD1
CDR3nt: TGTGCCATCAGTGAGGGGTGGGGGACAGAGGACTATGGCTACACCTTC
CDR3aa: CAISEGWGTEDYGYTF

v_gene: TRBV28
abundance: few
len: 13
j_gene: TRBJ1-5
d_gene: .
CDR3nt: TGTGCCAGCAGTTTAGGGTCTAATCAGCCCCAGCATTTT
CDR3aa: CASSLGSNQPQHF

v_gene: TRBV6-1
abundance: .
len: 15
j_gene: TRBJ1-1
d_gene: .
CDR3nt: TGTGCCAGCAGTTTTCTCCTGACGGAGAACACTGAAGCTTTCTTT
CDR3aa: CASSFLLTENTEAFF

v_gene: TRBV27
abundance: .
len: 13
j_gene: TRBJ1-2
d_gene: .
CDR3nt: TGTGCCAGCAGTCCCCAGGGTACCTATGGCTACACCTTC
CDR3aa: CASSPQGTYGYTF

v_gene: TRBV28
abundance: .
len: 14
j_gene: TRBJ1-3
d_gene: .
CDR3nt: TGTGCCAGCAGCTCCCGGGGTAGGGTGGACACCATATATTTT
CDR3aa: CASSSRGRVDTIYF

v_gene: TRBV6-1
abundance: .
len: 13
j_gene: TRBJ2-3
d_gene: .
CDR3nt: TGTGCCAGCAGTGAGGTCCCGACAGATACGCAGTATTTT
CDR3aa: CASSEVPTDTQYF

v_gene: TRBV7-2
abundance: .
len: 13
j_gene: TRBJ1-1
d_gene: TRBD1
CDR3nt: TGTGCCAGCAGCTTAGAGGCAGGGGGTGAAGCTTTCTTT
CDR3aa: CASSLEAGGEAFF

v_gene: TRBV6-6
abundance: .
len: 13
j_gene: TRBJ2-5
d_gene: .
CDR3nt: TGTGCCAGCAGCGGGACACCGGAAGAGACCCAGTACTTC
CDR3aa: CASSGTPEETQYF

v_gene: TRBV28
abundance: once
len: 15
j_gene: TRBJ1-5
d_gene: .
CDR3nt: TGTGCCAGCAGTTTTTCAGGATCTAGCAATCAGCCCCAGCATTTT
CDR3aa: CASSFSGSSNQPQHF

v_gene: TRBV6-5
abundance: .
len: 13
j_gene: TRBJ1-2
d_gene: TRBD1
CDR3nt: TGTGCCAGCAGTTACGCGACAGGGTCTGGCTACACCTTC
CDR3aa: CASSYATGSGYTF

v_gene: TRBV6-6
abundance: once
len: 13
j_gene: TRBJ2-7
d_gene: TRBD1
CDR3nt: TGTGCCAGCCGTCCGACAGGGTCCTACGAGCAGTACTTC
CDR3aa: CASRPTGSYEQYF

v_gene: TRBV30
abundance: .
len: 14
j_gene: TRBJ1-2
d_gene: TRBD1
CDR3nt: TGTGCCTGGAGACGGTCCGGGACAGGCTATGGCTACACCTTC
CDR3aa: CAWRRSGTGYGYTF

v_gene: TRBV7-6
abundance: .
len: 15
j_gene: TRBJ2-1
d_gene: TRBD2
CDR3nt: TGTGCCAGCAGCCCGGGGACTAGCGGGAGTAATGAGCAGTTCTTC
CDR3aa: CASSPGTSGSNEQFF

v_gene: TRBV30
abundance: .
len: 12
j_gene: TRBJ2-7
d_gene: .
CDR3nt: TGTGCCTGGAGTCCCGGGCACTACGAGCAGTACTTC
CDR3aa: CAWSPGHYEQYF

v_gene: TRBV29-1
abundance: .
len: 13
j_gene: TRBJ2-1
d_gene: TRBD2
CDR3nt: TGCACCGTACAGACTAGCGGGAGGAATGAGCAGTTCTTC
CDR3aa: CTVQTSGRNEQFF

v_gene: TRBV4-2
abundance: .
len: 15
j_gene: TRBJ2-3
d_gene: .
CDR3nt: TGTGCCAGCAGTCGCTCCGGTGGAGACACAGATACGCAGTATTTT
CDR3aa: CASSRSGGDTDTQYF

v_gene: TRBV28
abundance: once
len: 16
j_gene: TRBJ1-5
d_gene: .
CDR3nt: TGTGCCAGCACCCCTAGGGCCCCCGGGGGCAATCAGCCCCAGCATTTT
CDR3aa: CASTPRAPGGNQPQHF

v_gene: TRBV5-1
abundance: few
len: 16
j_gene: TRBJ2-2
d_gene: TRBD1
CDR3nt: TGCGCCAGCAGCTTGGGGGGACAGCGGAACACCGGGGAGCTGTTTTTT
CDR3aa: CASSLGGQRNTGELFF

v_gene: TRBV9
abundance: .
len: 13
j_gene: TRBJ2-5
d_gene: TRBD2
CDR3nt: TGTGCCAGCAGCGTAGGCGGGAGCGAGACCCAGTACTTC
CDR3aa: CASSVGGSETQYF

v_gene: TRBV5-6
abundance: .
len: 15
j_gene: TRBJ2-1
d_gene: .
CDR3nt: TGTGCCAGCAGCTTGGCCGGGGGTTACCACAATGAGCAGTTCTTC
CDR3aa: CASSLAGGYHNEQFF

v_gene: TRBV7-2
abundance: .
len: 14
j_gene: TRBJ1-2
d_gene: .
CDR3nt: TGTGCCAGCAGCTTAGAGCGGGGCATCTATGGCTACACCTTC
CDR3aa: CASSLERGIYGYTF

v_gene: TRBV19
abundance: once
len: 13
j_gene: TRBJ2-7
d_gene: .
CDR3nt: TGTGCCAGTAGCCCAGGGTATGAACGCGAGCAGTACTTC
CDR3aa: CASSPGYEREQYF

v_gene: TRBV6-1
abundance: .
len: 13
j_gene: TRBJ2-7
d_gene: .
CDR3nt: TGTGCCAGCAGTGAATTTGGGGTCTCCGAGCAGTACTTC
CDR3aa: CASSEFGVSEQYF

v_gene: TRBV6-6
abundance: .
len: 13
j_gene: TRBJ1-2
d_gene: .
CDR3nt: TGTGCCAGCAAGGCCCAGCCAGGGAATGGCTACACCTTC
CDR3aa: CASKAQPGNGYTF

v_gene: TRBV28
abundance: .
len: 15
j_gene: TRBJ1-2
d_gene: TRBD1
CDR3nt: TGTGCCAGCAGCCATCGTCAAACAGGGGGCGCCGGCTACACCTTC
CDR3aa: CASSHRQTGGAGYTF

v_gene: TRBV11-2
abundance: .
len: 13
j_gene: TRBJ2-7
d_gene: .
CDR3nt: TGTGCCAGCAGCCCTGACAGGCGCTACGAGCAGTACTTC
CDR3aa: CASSPDRRYEQYF

v_gene: TRBV30
abundance: .
len: 14
j_gene: TRBJ2-3
d_gene: TRBD1
CDR3nt: TGTGCCTGGAGAGACAGGGCAAACACAGATACGCAGTATTTT
CDR3aa: CAWRDRANTDTQYF

v_gene: TRBV14
abundance: few
len: 17
j_gene: TRBJ1-2
d_gene: TRBD1
CDR3nt: TGTGCCAGCAGCCAAGATTCCAGGACAGGGGGCGGTTTTGGCTACACCTTC
CDR3aa: CASSQDSRTGGGFGYTF